This TCR beta chain was sequenced for a study of cytomegalovirus exposure and HLA in healthy donors. Study-level results: Researchers catalogued approximately 170 TCR beta chains as cytomegalovirus-associated.

Germline V CDR1 and CDR2: SGDLS, YYNGEE. Trimming pared 3 bases from V and 0 bases from J, leaving 22 bases between. This CDR3 region has 19 residues. Details on this clone: Its antigen is currently unknown.

PCR used 60 Vbeta primers and 13 Jbeta primers. The repertoire was sequenced with immunoSEQ multiplex PCR; TCRdb's copy has only in-frame clones and lacks some. Counted here are approximately 140,000 clones, 80% to 85% occurring once; the ten biggest clones make up about 0.71%. Sample: PBMCs. The chain employs TRBV9 and TRBJ2-1; possible D gene TRBD2, 8 bases. The receptor was isolated from a man aged 18 to 35 in good health and CMV-seronegative. Written as DNA, the CDR3 is TGTGCCAGCAGCGAAAGGACAGGAGTAGCGGGGAGCTCCTACAATGAGCAGTTCTTC. Residues: CASSERTGVAGSSYNEQFF.